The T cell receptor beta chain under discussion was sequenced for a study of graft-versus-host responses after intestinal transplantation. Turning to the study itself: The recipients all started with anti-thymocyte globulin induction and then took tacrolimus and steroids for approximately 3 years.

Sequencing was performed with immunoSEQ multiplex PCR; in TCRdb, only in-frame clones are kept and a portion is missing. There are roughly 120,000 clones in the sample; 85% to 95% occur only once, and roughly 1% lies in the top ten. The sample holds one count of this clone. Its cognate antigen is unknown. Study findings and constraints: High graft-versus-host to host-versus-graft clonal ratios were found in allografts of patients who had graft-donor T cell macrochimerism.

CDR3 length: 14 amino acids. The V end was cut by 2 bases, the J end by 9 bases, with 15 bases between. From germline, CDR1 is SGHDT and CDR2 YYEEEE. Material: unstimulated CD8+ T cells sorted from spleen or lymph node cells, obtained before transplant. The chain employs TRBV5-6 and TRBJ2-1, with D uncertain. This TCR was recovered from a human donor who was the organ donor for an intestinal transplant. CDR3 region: CASSFEVSSTEQFF. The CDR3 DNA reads TGTGCCAGCAGCTTTGAGGTTTCAAGCACTGAGCAGTTCTTC.